This T cell receptor (beta chain) comes out of a study of CD8+ T cells in alopecia areata. Overall study findings and caveats: Relative to mice, TCR sharing across patients was less clear, a difference possibly HLA-related. Tissue-resident alphabeta T cells belonging to normal skin likewise get sequenced within scalp specimens. In lesional scalp, particularly from alopecia totalis/universalis, clonality was higher than in normal scalp.

Germline CDR1 SGHNT, CDR2 YYREEE (reference sequence). The CDR3 covers 13 residues. The V and J ends lost 0 bases and 4 bases respectively, with 4 bases between them. Sequencing relied on a cDNA template that was reverse transcribed from extracted RNA. Sequenced by immunoSEQ multiplex PCR; TCRdb stores in-frame clones only, minus some. The sample includes 130,000 to 150,000 clones, 40% to 65% seen only once; the top ten take 0.85% to 1%. For this clone: Its antigen is unknown.

Peripheral blood, together with lesional scalp punch biopsies, was collected from alopecia areata patients. The chain is built from TRBV5-4 and TRBJ1-4; D ambiguous. The clonotype was recovered from a human donor with alopecia areata. This sample comprised CD4+ T cells sorted from blood, obtained at week 0. This chain's CDR3 is CASSLGFNEKLFF. The CDR3, as DNA: TGTGCCAGCAGCTTGGGATTTAATGAAAAACTGTTTTTT.